The clone carrying this TCR beta chain was detected only a few times. The antigen is unknown. This sample was taken from a study of T-cell memory formation after mild COVID-19. TCRdb analysed the 5' RACE reads with MiXCR anew, one entry per CDR3 protein. The sample carries roughly 310,000 distinct CDR3 sequences, around a sixth recorded once. Findings and limits, study-wide: Clones shrinking between day 15 and 85 showed a balanced CD4/CD8 split, and those that grew later tilted toward CD4+.

Trimming shortened V by 0 bases and J by 6 bases, and 17 bases separated the two germline ends. The CDR3 extends over 16 amino acids. CDR1 and CDR2 (germline): SGHNT, YYREEE (reference sequence). The V call is TRBV5-4, the J call TRBJ2-3, with a tentative D call TRBD1 (6 bases). Sequencing was done on a sample of PBMCs or a T cell subset sorted from them (not recorded which). This TCR was sampled from a man aged 18-30 years who had mild COVID-19 (a few samples of this study predate the infection). Cell type and time point are not known. CDR3 nucleotide sequence: TGTGCCAGCAGCTTGGTCGGGACACTTGTTCGGGATACGCAGTATTTT. It is translated as CASSLVGTLVRDTQYF.